This TCR beta chain was retrieved from a study of cytomegalovirus exposure and HLA in healthy donors. This clone was seen a few times. The trim removed 2 bases at V and 5 bases at J, leaving 2 bases unmatched. Germline CDR1 MNHNY, CDR2 SVGAGI (reference sequence). The CDR3 is made up of 14 amino acids. The PCR made use of 60 Vbeta and 13 Jbeta primers. The method was immunoSEQ multiplex PCR; TCRdb's version includes in-frame clones alone and lacks a portion of them. Of roughly 80,000 clones listed, roughly 81% are singletons. This TCR came from a woman aged 25-40 years in good health and CMV-seronegative. The gene calls are TRBV6-6 and TRBJ1-1; 10 bases map to TRBD1. The source material was PBMCs. The CDR3 sequence is CASSYDRGRTEAFF. The CDR3 coding sequence is TGTGCCAGCAGTTACGACAGGGGGCGAACTGAAGCTTTCTTT.